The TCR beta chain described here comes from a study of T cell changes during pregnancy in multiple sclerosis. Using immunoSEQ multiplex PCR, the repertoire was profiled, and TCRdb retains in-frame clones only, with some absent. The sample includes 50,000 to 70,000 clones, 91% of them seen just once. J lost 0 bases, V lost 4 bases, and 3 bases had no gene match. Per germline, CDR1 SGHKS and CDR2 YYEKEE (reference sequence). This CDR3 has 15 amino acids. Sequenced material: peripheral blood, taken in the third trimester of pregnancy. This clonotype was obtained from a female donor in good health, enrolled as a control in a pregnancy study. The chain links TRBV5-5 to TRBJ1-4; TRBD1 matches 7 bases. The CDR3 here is CASSPGGATNEKLFF. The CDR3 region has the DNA TGTGCCAGCAGCCCAGGGGGTGCAACTAATGAAAAACTGTTTTTT.